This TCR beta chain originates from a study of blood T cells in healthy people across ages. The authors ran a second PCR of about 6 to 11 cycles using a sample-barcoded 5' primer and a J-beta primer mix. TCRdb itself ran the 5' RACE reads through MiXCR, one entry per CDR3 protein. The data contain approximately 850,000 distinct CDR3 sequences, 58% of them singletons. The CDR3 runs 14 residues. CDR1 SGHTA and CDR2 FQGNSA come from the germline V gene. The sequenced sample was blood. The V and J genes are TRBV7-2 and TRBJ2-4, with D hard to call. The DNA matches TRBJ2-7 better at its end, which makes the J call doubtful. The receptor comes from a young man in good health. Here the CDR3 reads CASSVEPVGYEQYF. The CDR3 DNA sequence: TGTGCCAGCAGCGTAGAGCCGGTGGGGTACGAGCAGTACTTC.